This T cell receptor beta chain is from a study of CXCR3-negative and CXCR3-positive naive CD8 T cells. Study-wide context: The libraries yielded 120 million to 150 million TRB reads, about 1.5 +/- 0.3 million each.

Germline V lookup: CDR1 SGHRS, CDR2 YFSETQ. CDR3 size: 15 residues. All CD8+ T cell subsets were sorted in triplicate at fewer than 350,000 cells each. Identification of naive CD8+ T cells rested on CD45RO-CCR7+CD27+CD95- status. Concerning this clonotype: Antigen: not known.

TRB cDNA was prepared as libraries by UMI-labeled 5' RACE. From the 5' RACE reads, TCRdb lists one entry per CDR3 protein and no DNA. Its listing shows 70,000 to 95,000 distinct CDR3 sequences. Points from the study as a whole: Sequencing showed both naive subsets with comparably high diversity, and memory CD8+ cells much lower.

The rearrangement links TRBV5-1 to TRBJ2-3; TCRdb's assignment of TRBD2 cannot be checked, as there is no DNA. The specimen sequenced was naive CXCR3- CD8+ T cells from blood. Regarding subset: CD45RO-CCR7+CD27+CD95- naive CD8+ T cells lacking CXCR3 (TNR3-). This clonotype was sampled from a human donor in good health. Some clones in this sample may be carry-over from other donors' samples. CDR3 amino acids: CASSRTSGSTDTQYF. Drawing the rest from reference TRBV5-1 and TRBJ2-3, the complete variable domain is KAGVTQTPRYLIKTRGQQVTLSCSPISGHRSVSWYQQTPGQGLQFLFEYFSETQRNKGNFPGRFSGRQFSNSRSEMNVSTLELGDSALYLCASSRTSGSTDTQYFGPGTRLTVL.